This T cell receptor (beta chain) is from a study of CD8 T cells in ankylosing spondylitis. TCRdb reanalysed the 5' RACE reads using MiXCR and keeps one entry per CDR3 protein. Here the sample spans just under 550,000 distinct CDR3 sequences, about 12% being singletons. The V and J ends lost 0 bases and 3 bases respectively, with 6 bases between them. CDR3 length equals 14 residues. This clonotype was seen many times. The target antigen is unknown. Overall study findings and caveats: Characteristic of ankylosing spondylitis blood, it appeared, was a TCR beta motif comprising eight highly homologous variants.

The sequenced material came from blood, either unsorted or a sorted T cell fraction (not recorded which). J is TRBJ2-1 and V is TRBV12-3 or TRBV12-4, with D perhaps TRBD2 (5 bases). The receptor comes from a male donor with ankylosing spondylitis. The CDR3 nucleotides are TGTGCCAGCAGTTTAGCGGGAGTCTACAATGAGCAGTTCTTC. It encodes CASSLAGVYNEQFF.